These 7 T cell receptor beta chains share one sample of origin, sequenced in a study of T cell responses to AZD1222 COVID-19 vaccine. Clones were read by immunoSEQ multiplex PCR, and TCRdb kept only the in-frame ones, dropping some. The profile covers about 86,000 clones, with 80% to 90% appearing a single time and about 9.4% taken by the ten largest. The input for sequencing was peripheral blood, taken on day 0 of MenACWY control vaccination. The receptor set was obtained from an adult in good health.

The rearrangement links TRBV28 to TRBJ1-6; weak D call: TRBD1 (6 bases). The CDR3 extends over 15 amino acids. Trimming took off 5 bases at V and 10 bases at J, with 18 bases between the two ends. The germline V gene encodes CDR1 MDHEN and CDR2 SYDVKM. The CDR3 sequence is CASSPIQGAGSPLHF. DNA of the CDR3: TGTGCCAGCAGTCCTATACAGGGAGCTGGATCACCCCTCCACTTT.

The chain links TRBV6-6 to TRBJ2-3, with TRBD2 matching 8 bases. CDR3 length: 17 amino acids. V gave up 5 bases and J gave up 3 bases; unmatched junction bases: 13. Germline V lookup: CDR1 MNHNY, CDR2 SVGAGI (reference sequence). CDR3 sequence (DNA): TGTGCCAGCAGTCAGCCGGCCTGGGCGGGGGGAACAGATACGCAGTATTTT. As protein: CASSQPAWAGGTDTQYF.

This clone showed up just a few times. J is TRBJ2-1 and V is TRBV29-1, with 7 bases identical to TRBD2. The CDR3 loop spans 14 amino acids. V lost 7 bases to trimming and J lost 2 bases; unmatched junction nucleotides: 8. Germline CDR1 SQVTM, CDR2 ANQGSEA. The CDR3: CSATRDYAYNEQFF. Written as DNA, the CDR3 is TGCAGCGCAACCCGGGACTACGCCTACAATGAGCAGTTCTTC.

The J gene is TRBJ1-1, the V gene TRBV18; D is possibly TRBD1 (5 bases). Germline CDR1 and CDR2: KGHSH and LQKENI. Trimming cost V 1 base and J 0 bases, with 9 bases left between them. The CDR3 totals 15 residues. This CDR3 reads CASSPLGEVNTEAFF. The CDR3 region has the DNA TGTGCCAGCTCACCACTGGGGGAAGTGAACACTGAAGCTTTCTTT.

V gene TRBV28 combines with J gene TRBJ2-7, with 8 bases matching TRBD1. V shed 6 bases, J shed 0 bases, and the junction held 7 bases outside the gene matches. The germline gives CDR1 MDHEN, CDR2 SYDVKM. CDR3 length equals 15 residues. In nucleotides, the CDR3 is TGTGCCAGCAGGGCCGGGACAGGTAGCTCCTACGAGCAGTACTTC. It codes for CASRAGTGSSYEQYF. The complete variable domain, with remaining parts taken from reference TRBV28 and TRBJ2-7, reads DVKVTQSSRYLVKRTGEKVFLECVQDMDHENMFWYRQDPGLGLRLIYFSYDVKMKEKGDIPEGYSVSREKKERFSLILESASTNQTSMYLCASRAGTGSSYEQYFGPGTRLTVT.

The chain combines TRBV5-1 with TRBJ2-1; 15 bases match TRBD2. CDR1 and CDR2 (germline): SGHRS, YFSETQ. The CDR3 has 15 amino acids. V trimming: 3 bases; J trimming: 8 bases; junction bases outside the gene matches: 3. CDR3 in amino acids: CASSSGLAGGDEQFF. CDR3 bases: TGCGCCAGCAGCTCGGGACTAGCGGGGGGAGATGAGCAGTTCTTC. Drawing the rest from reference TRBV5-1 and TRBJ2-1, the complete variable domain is KAGVTQTPRYLIKTRGQQVTLSCSPISGHRSVSWYQQTPGQGLQFLFEYFSETQRNKGNFPGRFSGRQFSNSRSEMNVSTLELGDSALYLCASSSGLAGGDEQFFGPGTRLTVL.

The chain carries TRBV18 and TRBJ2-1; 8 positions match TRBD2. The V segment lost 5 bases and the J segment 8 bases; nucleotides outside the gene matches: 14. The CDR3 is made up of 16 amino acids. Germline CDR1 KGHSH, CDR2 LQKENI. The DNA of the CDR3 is TGTGCCAGCTCAGCGGGAGGAGACTTGGCGCCCCATGAGCAGTTCTTC. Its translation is CASSAGGDLAPHEQFF.